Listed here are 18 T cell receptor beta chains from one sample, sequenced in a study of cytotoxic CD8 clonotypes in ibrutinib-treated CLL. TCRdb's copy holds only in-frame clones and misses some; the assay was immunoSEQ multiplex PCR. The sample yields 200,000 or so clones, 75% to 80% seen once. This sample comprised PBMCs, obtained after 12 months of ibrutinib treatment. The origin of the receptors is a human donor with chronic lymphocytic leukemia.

The CDR3 is CASSRTGKGEQFF. CDR3 coding DNA: TGTGCCAGCAGCCGGACAGGGAAGGGTGAGCAGTTCTTC. J is TRBJ2-1 and V is TRBV7-2, with 8 nucleotides matching TRBD1. V gave up 5 bases and J gave up 9 bases; unmatched junction bases: 6. CDR1 is SGHTA and CDR2 is FQGNSA in the germline V gene. The CDR3 length is 13 residues.

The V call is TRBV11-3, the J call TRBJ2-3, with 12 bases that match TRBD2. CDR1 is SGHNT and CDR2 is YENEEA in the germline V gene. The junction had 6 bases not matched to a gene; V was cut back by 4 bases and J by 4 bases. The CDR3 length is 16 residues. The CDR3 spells CASSSSTSGGSDTQYF. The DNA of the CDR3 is TGTGCCAGCAGCTCCTCGACTAGCGGGGGTTCAGATACGCAGTATTTT.

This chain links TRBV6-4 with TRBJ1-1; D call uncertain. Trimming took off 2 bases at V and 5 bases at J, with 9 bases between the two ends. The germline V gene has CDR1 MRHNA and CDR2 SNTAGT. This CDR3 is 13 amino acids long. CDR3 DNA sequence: TGTGCCAGCAGTGACAGGGAGGGAACTGAAGCTTTCTTT. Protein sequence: CASSDREGTEAFF.

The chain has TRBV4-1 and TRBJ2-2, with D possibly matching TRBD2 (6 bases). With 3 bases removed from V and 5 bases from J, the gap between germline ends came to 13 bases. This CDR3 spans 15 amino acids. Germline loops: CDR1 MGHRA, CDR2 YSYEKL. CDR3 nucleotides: TGCGCCAGCAGCCAGACTCCCGGGGGAACCGGGGAGCTGTTTTTT. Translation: CASSQTPGGTGELFF.

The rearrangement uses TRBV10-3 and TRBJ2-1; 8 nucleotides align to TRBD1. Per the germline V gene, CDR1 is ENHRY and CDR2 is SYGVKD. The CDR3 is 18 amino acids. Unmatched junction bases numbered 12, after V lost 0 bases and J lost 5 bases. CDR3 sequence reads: CAISESLLSGTGNNEQFF. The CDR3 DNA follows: TGTGCCATCAGTGAGTCGCTACTATCCGGGACAGGAAACAATGAGCAGTTCTTC.

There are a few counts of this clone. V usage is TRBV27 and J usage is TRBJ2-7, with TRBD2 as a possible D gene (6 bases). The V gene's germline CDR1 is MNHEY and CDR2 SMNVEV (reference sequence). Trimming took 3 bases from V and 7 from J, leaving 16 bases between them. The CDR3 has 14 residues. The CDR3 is CASSFDREAGEQYF. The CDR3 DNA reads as TGTGCCAGCAGTTTTGACAGAGAAGCGGGTGAGCAGTACTTC.

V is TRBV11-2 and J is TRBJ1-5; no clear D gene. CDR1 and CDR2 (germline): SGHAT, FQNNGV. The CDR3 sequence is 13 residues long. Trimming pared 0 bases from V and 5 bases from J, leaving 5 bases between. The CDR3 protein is CASSLDGDQPQHF. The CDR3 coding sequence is TGTGCCAGCAGCTTAGACGGGGATCAGCCCCAGCATTTT. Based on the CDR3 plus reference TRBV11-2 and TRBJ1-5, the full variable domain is EAGVAQSPRYKIIEKRQSVAFWCNPISGHATLYWYQQILGQGPKLLIQFQNNGVVDDSQLPKDRFSAERLKGVDSTLKIQPAKLEDSAVYLCASSLDGDQPQHFGDGTRLSIL.

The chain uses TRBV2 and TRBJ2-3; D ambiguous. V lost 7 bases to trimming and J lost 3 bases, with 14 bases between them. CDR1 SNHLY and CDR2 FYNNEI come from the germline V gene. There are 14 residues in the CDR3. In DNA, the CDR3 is TGTGCCAGCACCTTAAGGGCCCCAACAGATACGCAGTATTTT. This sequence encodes CASTLRAPTDTQYF.

The CDR3, as DNA: TGTGCCAGCAGTGAGGTGGGCACAGATACGCAGTATTTT. Translation: CASSEVGTDTQYF. The V call is TRBV2, the J call TRBJ2-3, with unresolved D. CDR3 length equals 13 residues. V lost 3 bases and J 1 base, leaving 5 bases between the germline ends. CDR1 is SNHLY and CDR2 is FYNNEI in the germline V gene.

Written as DNA, the CDR3 is TGTGCCAGCAGCCCCCCCCGGTTCGGGGAGCTGTTTTTT. Translation gives CASSPPRFGELFF. The chain employs TRBV7-9 and TRBJ2-2; D gene ambiguous. Trimming left V 5 bases short and J 7 bases short, with 11 bases between. Germline values: CDR1 SEHNR, CDR2 FQNEAQ (reference sequence). The CDR3 spans 13 residues.

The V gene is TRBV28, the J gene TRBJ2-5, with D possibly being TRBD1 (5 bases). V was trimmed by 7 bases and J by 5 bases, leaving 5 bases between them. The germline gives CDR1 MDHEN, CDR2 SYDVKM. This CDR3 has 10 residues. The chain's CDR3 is CASKGETQYF. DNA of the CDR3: TGTGCCAGCAAGGGGGAGACCCAGTACTTC.

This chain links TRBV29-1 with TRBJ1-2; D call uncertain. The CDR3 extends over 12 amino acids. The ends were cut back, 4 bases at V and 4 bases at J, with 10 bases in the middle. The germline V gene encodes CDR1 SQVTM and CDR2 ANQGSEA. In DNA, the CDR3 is TGCAGCGTTGGAGGCAGGTCCTATGGCTACACCTTC. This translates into CSVGGRSYGYTF.

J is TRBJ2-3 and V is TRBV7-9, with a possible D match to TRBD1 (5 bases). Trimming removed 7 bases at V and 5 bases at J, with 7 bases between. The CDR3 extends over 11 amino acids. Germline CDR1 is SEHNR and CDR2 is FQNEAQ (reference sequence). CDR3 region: CASKGIDTQYF. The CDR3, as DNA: TGTGCCAGCAAGGGGATAGATACGCAGTATTTT.

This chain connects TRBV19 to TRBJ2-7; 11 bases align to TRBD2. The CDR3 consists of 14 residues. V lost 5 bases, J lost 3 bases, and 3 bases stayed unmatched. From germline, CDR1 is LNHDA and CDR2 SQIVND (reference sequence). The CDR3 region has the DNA TGTGCCAGTAGTGTGACTAGCGGGATCTACGAGCAGTACTTC. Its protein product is CASSVTSGIYEQYF.

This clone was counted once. The CDR3 nucleotides read TGTGCTAGTGGTTCCCACAGGGCCGGTAACACTGAAGCTTTCTTT. Protein product: CASGSHRAGNTEAFF. The rearrangement links TRBV12-5 to TRBJ1-1; possibly TRBD1 for D (6 bases). The CDR3 is made up of 15 amino acids. V dropped 4 bases and J dropped 2 bases, with 14 bases sitting between them. Germline lookup yields CDR1 LGHNT and CDR2 FRNRAP. The variable domain in full, completed from reference TRBV12-5 and TRBJ1-1, reads DARVTQTPRHKVTEMGQEVTMRCQPILGHNTVFWYRQTMMQGLELLAYFRNRAPLDDSGMPKDRFSAEMPDATLATLKIQPSEPRDSAVYFCASGSHRAGNTEAFFGQGTRLTVV.

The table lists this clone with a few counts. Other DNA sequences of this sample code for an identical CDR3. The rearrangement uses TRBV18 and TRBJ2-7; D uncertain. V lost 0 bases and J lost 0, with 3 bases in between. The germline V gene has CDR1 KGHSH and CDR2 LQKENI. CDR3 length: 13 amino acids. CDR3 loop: CASSPPDSYEQYF. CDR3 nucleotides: TGTGCCAGCTCACCACCGGACTCCTACGAGCAGTACTTC.

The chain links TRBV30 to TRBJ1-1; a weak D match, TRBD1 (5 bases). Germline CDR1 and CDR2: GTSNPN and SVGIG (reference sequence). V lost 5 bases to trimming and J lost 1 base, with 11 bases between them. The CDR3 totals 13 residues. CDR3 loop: CAWEPGRNTEAFF. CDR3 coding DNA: TGTGCCTGGGAACCGGGGCGGAACACTGAAGCTTTCTTT. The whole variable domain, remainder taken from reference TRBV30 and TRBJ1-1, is SQTIHQWPATLVQPVGSPLSLECTVEGTSNPNLYWYRQAAGRGLQLLFYSVGIGQISSEVPQNLSASRPQDRQFILSSKKLLLSDSGFYLCAWEPGRNTEAFFGQGTRLTVV.

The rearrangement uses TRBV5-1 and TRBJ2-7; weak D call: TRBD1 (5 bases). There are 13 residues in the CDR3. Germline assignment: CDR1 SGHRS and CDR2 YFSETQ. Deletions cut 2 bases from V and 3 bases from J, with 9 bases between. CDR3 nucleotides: TGCGCCAGCAGCTTTGACAGTTACTACGAGCAGTACTTC. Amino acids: CASSFDSYYEQYF. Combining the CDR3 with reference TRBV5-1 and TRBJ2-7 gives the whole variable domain KAGVTQTPRYLIKTRGQQVTLSCSPISGHRSVSWYQQTPGQGLQFLFEYFSETQRNKGNFPGRFSGRQFSNSRSEMNVSTLELGDSALYLCASSFDSYYEQYFGPGTRLTVT.